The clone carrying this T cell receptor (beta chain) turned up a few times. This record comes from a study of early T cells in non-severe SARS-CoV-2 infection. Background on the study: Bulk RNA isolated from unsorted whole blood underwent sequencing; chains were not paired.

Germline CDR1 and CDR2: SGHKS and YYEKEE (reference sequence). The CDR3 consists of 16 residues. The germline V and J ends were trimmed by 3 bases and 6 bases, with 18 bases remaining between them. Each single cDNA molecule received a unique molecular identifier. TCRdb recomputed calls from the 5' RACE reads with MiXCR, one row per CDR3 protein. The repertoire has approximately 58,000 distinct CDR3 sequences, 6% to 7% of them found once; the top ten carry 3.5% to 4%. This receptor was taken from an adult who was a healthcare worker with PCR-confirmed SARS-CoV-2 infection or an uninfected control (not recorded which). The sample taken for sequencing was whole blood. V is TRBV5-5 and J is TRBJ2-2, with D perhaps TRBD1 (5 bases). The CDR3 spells CASSYVQGVGAGELFF. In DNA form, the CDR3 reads TGTGCCAGCAGCTACGTTCAAGGGGTAGGAGCCGGGGAGCTGTTTTTT.